This TCR beta chain was identified in a study of T cell responses to AZD1222 COVID-19 vaccine (dated by TCRdb to about 2021). Background on the whole study: Because spike-specific TCR depth and breadth did not differ between the two schedules, AZD1222 recipients who got a second dose at roughly 4 weeks were pooled with those who got a second dose at roughly 12 weeks. A total of over 230 trial participants underwent TCR sequencing, of whom about 210 had received two doses of AZD1222 and around 26 had received two doses of the MenACWY control vaccine. Trial participants were enrolled into age subgroups of 18-55, 56-69 and 70-plus years, which contained approximately 150, 28 and 58 TCR-sequenced participants, respectively.

This clone was counted a single time. Its antigen specificity is not known. Per-base qualities were not stored, and no clone one base away is much larger. Sample time point, as interpreted from the label and publication: baseline before first vaccination. Vaccinee samples were obtained from the UK trials COV001 and COV002, which included a single-blind randomized controlled phase 2/3 trial of AZD1222 (ChAdOx1 nCoV-19) in healthy adults. For TCRbeta chain sequencing, PBMC samples from trial participants were taken at day 0 and at day 28 after the second dose. V is trimmed back by 5 bases and J by 2 bases, and the junction contains 8 bases that no gene match accounts for. From its cysteine to its phenylalanine, the CDR3 spans 16 amino acids. Solely the CDR3 DNA is kept, with 48 bases framed from the first base. CDR1 and CDR2 (SEHNR, FQNEAQ) derive from the germline V gene (reference sequence). The CDR3 regions of human TCRbeta chains were subjected to immunosequencing. The original pipeline was this. Repertoire TCRs were checked for matches against a reference library of SARS-CoV-2-specific TCRs that had been generated using the MIRA antigen-specificity platform. Breadth meant the fraction of unique TCRs that were SARS-CoV-2-associated, whereas depth meant the fraction of total T cells that were SARS-CoV-2-associated. Using the MIRA data, each spike-specific TCR was mapped to the spike region that the TCR reacts to and placed in a CD4 or CD8 class. Log10-transformed breadth and depth values were compared by one-way ANOVA with Sidak's multiple comparisons tests. What TCRdb holds here is the immuneACCESS table cut down to in-frame rearrangements. Part of the clones is not present; checked against another copy, under half of the missing clones reflect an unresolved V gene, and the others are unexplained. V and J calls and clone size are as listed in that table; D and trimming were resolved from the DNA. The sample contains over 140,000 clones, around nine tenths of them found a single time. The leading ten clones occupy 5% of the sample.

What the study reported, not specific to this receptor: A significant rise in spike-specific TCR breadth and depth was observed after two AZD1222 doses relative to day 0 and relative to MenACWY recipients. Because no samples from the day 14 peak response were available, repertoires could be characterized only after the peak T cell response. Participants were mostly white British, with more females than males. The authors suggested clonal diversity may have been underestimated. In the small 56-69-year group, the increase in depth fell short of significance, most likely because of low power. Conclusions about previously exposed vaccinees are limited, since just five or six AZD1222 recipients were seropositive for SARS-CoV-2 at baseline. Reportedly, almost half of the unique spike-specific TCRs recognized epitopes lying outside the regions that are mutated in the B.1.351 and B.1.1.7 variants. Vaccine-associated CD4 TCRs spanned the whole spike protein, with dominant responses in regions 160-218 and 743-854.

The V gene is TRBV7-9 and the J gene is TRBJ2-1, and TRBD2 aligns with 8 junction nucleotides. The source of this sequence is an adult in good health. Sample: peripheral blood, taken on day 0 of AZD1222 vaccination. The CDR3 amino acid sequence is: CASSETSGRTYNEQFF. The DNA sequence is TGTGCCAGCAGCGAAACTAGCGGCCGGACCTACAATGAGCAGTTCTTC.